A single sample gave rise to the 27 T cell receptor beta chains below, sequenced in a study of cytomegalovirus exposure and HLA in healthy donors. Primers: 60 Vbeta forward and 13 Jbeta reverse. Here immunoSEQ multiplex PCR was the method, and the copy in TCRdb shows in-frame clones only, minus some. The table lists over 75,000 clones, 70% to 80% of them singletons, with over 15% in the top ten. Sequences were obtained from PBMCs. All receptors come from a man aged 60 to 69 in good health and CMV-seropositive.

This clone appeared a few times. In DNA, the CDR3 is TGCAGCGTTGAAGTGAGGCGAGCGGGGCTGCGAGAGACCCAGTACTTC. It specifies CSVEVRRAGLRETQYF. The chain is built from TRBV29-1 and TRBJ2-5, with 7 bases lining up with TRBD2. The CDR3 is 16 residues long. The trim removed 1 base at V and 4 bases at J, leaving 12 bases unmatched. The germline gives CDR1 SQVTM, CDR2 ANQGSEA.

The J gene is TRBJ1-1, the V gene TRBV19, with a tentative D call TRBD1 (5 bases). CDR3 size: 17 residues. V lost 4 bases to trimming and J lost 0 bases, with 18 bases between them. In germline, CDR1 is LNHDA, CDR2 SQIVND (reference sequence). The CDR3 region has the DNA TGTGCCAGTAGTACGGGCGGGGGACGGTTTATGAACACTGAAGCTTTCTTT. Translation gives CASSTGGGRFMNTEAFF.

The rearrangement uses TRBV6-4 and TRBJ2-3, with 10 bases that match TRBD2. Looked up from germline, CDR1 is MRHNA and CDR2 is SNTAGT. The CDR3 sequence is 15 residues long. With V trimmed by 3 bases and J by 2 bases, 2 bases remained unmatched. CDR3 in DNA: TGTGCCAGCAGTGAAGGACTAGCGGACACAGATACGCAGTATTTT. Its protein is CASSEGLADTDTQYF.

The J gene is TRBJ2-5, the V gene TRBV5-1, with TRBD2 identical over 14 bases. This CDR3 has 19 amino acids. Germline CDR1 and CDR2: SGHRS and YFSETQ. The V and J ends lost 2 bases and 5 bases, in that order; junction bases with no gene match: 14. The DNA for the CDR3 is TGCGCCAGCAGCTTAGTCCCCGGACTAGCGGGGGGCAGGCGGGAGACCCAGTACTTC. Residues: CASSLVPGLAGGRRETQYF.

The V and J genes are TRBV27 and TRBJ1-2; D remains ambiguous. Germline CDR1 MNHEY, CDR2 SMNVEV (reference sequence). The CDR3 is 14 residues long. Trimming stripped 6 bases from V and 4 bases from J, with 15 bases between. CDR3: CASSFGRGVYGYTF. In nucleotides, the CDR3 is TGTGCCAGCAGCTTTGGTCGGGGAGTCTATGGCTACACCTTC.

The V gene is TRBV25-1, the J gene TRBJ2-5, with 9 bases that match TRBD2. This CDR3 has 16 amino acids. Germline values: CDR1 MGHDK, CDR2 SYGVNS. Trimming took 6 bases from V and 3 from J; bases not matched to a gene: 11. For the CDR3, the DNA is TGTGCCAGCAGCGAACTAATTTCTAGCGGGGAAGAGACCCAGTACTTC. This codes for CASSELISSGEETQYF.

CDR3 protein: CASGSGTVQYF. CDR3 sequence (DNA): TGTGCTAGTGGTTCAGGGACAGTGCAGTACTTC. This chain links TRBV12-5 with TRBJ2-7; TRBD1 matches 7 bases. This CDR3 is built from 11 residues. Per germline, CDR1 LGHNT and CDR2 FRNRAP. Trimming cost V 4 bases and J 9 bases; bases outside gene matches: 3. The complete variable domain, with remaining parts taken from reference TRBV12-5 and TRBJ2-7, reads DARVTQTPRHKVTEMGQEVTMRCQPILGHNTVFWYRQTMMQGLELLAYFRNRAPLDDSGMPKDRFSAEMPDATLATLKIQPSEPRDSAVYFCASGSGTVQYFGPGTRLTVT.

The genes are TRBV27 and TRBJ1-6, with D unclear. V was cut by 4 bases and J by 4 bases, with 14 bases left in between. CDR3 length equals 16 residues. Looked up from germline, CDR1 is MNHEY and CDR2 is SMNVEV (reference sequence). The CDR3 nucleotides are TGTGCCAGCAGTTCAAGTCGCGCCACTTATAATTCACCCCTCCACTTT. Translation: CASSSSRATYNSPLHF.

The chain combines TRBV29-1 with TRBJ2-7, with D possibly TRBD1 on 6 matching bases. The V and J ends lost 1 base and 2 bases respectively, with 9 bases between them. Germline CDR1 reads SQVTM; CDR2 reads ANQGSEA. This CDR3 comprises 13 residues. The CDR3 reads CSVEGRGAYEQYF. In nucleotides, the CDR3 is TGCAGCGTTGAAGGCAGGGGCGCCTACGAGCAGTACTTC.

The V gene is TRBV7-8, the J gene TRBJ2-1; 13 bases align to TRBD2. CDR1 is SGHVS, CDR2 FQNEAQ, per germline. This CDR3 is 17 amino acids long. The junction had 4 bases not matched to a gene; V was cut back by 5 bases and J by 0 bases. Written as DNA, the CDR3 is TGTGCCAGCAGCCGGACTAGCGGGGGCCCCTCCTACAATGAGCAGTTCTTC. Amino acids: CASSRTSGGPSYNEQFF.

The chain joins TRBV18 to TRBJ2-5; tentatively, D is TRBD2 (5 bases). The V end was cut by 2 bases, the J end by 5 bases, with 9 bases between. The CDR3 loop spans 13 amino acids. Per germline, CDR1 KGHSH and CDR2 LQKENI. CDR3 sequence reads: CASSPTLGETQYF. In nucleotides, the CDR3 is TGTGCCAGCTCACCAACACTAGGGGAGACCCAGTACTTC.

The rearrangement uses TRBV4-1 and TRBJ1-6; D ambiguous. The CDR3 is 15 amino acids. In germline, CDR1 is MGHRA, CDR2 YSYEKL. V was shortened by 0 bases and J by 5 bases, with 8 bases between the two germline ends. The CDR3 spells CASSQENRDNSPLHF. The DNA of the CDR3 is TGCGCCAGCAGCCAAGAAAACCGAGATAATTCACCCCTCCACTTT.

This chain connects TRBV5-4 to TRBJ2-1, with 8 bases matching TRBD2. The CDR3 has 16 residues. The V gene's germline CDR1 is SGHNT and CDR2 YYREEE (reference sequence). V gave up 4 bases and J gave up 3 bases; unmatched junction bases: 9. CDR3 in DNA: TGTGCCAGCAGCCCCGGGACTAGGCGGGGCTACAATGAGCAGTTCTTC. Amino acid sequence: CASSPGTRRGYNEQFF.

The chain couples TRBV14 to TRBJ1-5, with no clear D. V lost 1 base and J lost 4, with 5 bases in between. The CDR3 loop spans 13 amino acids. Germline V lookup: CDR1 SGHDN, CDR2 FVKESK. The CDR3 here is CASSQGLNQPQHF. As DNA, the CDR3 is TGTGCCAGCAGCCAAGGACTTAATCAGCCCCAGCATTTT.

This clone appeared a few times. The CDR3: CASSIDLSGEQFF. CDR3 sequence (DNA): TGTGCCAGTAGTATAGATCTTAGCGGTGAGCAGTTCTTC. This chain joins TRBV19 and TRBJ2-1; weak D call: TRBD2 (6 bases). Germline CDR1 and CDR2: LNHDA and SQIVND (reference sequence). The germline V and J ends were trimmed by 0 bases and 9 bases, with 9 bases remaining between them. The CDR3 contains 13 residues.

This clone appeared once. This chain uses TRBV6-1 with TRBJ2-7; the match to TRBD1 covers 9 bases. There are 14 residues in the CDR3. The trim removed 5 bases at V and 7 bases at J, leaving 9 bases unmatched. The germline V gene has CDR1 MNHNS and CDR2 SASEGT. CDR3 DNA: TGTGCCAGCAGTAAGACAGGGGGATCGGGTGAGCAGTACTTC. Its translation: CASSKTGGSGEQYF.

The chain is built from TRBV4-3 and TRBJ2-1; the match to TRBD2 covers 11 bases. The trim removed 4 bases at V and 0 bases at J, leaving 20 bases unmatched. The CDR3 length is 22 residues. In germline, CDR1 is LGHNA, CDR2 YSLEER. The CDR3 nucleotides read TGCGCCAGCAGCCCAGGGGTTGGCCTAGCGGGGGGCCCGAGTTCCTCCTACAATGAGCAGTTCTTC. This encodes CASSPGVGLAGGPSSSYNEQFF.

This rearrangement joins TRBV7-3 to TRBJ2-7; 9 bases align to TRBD1. V shed 5 bases, J shed 5 bases, and the junction held 10 bases outside the gene matches. This CDR3 is built from 15 residues. Germline V gives CDR1 SGHTA, CDR2 FQGTGA. CDR3 residues: CASSPSRDRAHEQYF. The CDR3 nucleotides read TGTGCCAGCAGCCCCAGTCGGGACAGGGCTCACGAGCAGTACTTC. Full variable domain (rest looked up from reference TRBV7-3 and TRBJ2-7): GAGVSQTPSNKVTEKGKYVELRCDPISGHTALYWYRQSLGQGPEFLIYFQGTGAADDSGLPNDRFFAVRPEGSVSTLKIQRTERGDSAVYLCASSPSRDRAHEQYFGPGTRLTVT.

In this sample, this clone turned up a few times. This chain links TRBV7-6 with TRBJ1-1, with 10 nucleotides matching TRBD1. CDR3 length: 13 amino acids. V was pared by 5 bases and J by 6 bases, with 3 bases of the junction left unmatched. Looked up from germline, CDR1 is SGHVS and CDR2 is FNYEAQ. In nucleotides, the CDR3 is TGTGCCAGCAGCAAGGACAGGGGGTCTGAAGCTTTCTTT. This codes for CASSKDRGSEAFF.

This chain uses TRBV27 with TRBJ2-3; maybe TRBD2 (5 bases). The V gene's germline CDR1 is MNHEY and CDR2 SMNVEV (reference sequence). The V and J ends lost 6 bases and 3 bases respectively, with 7 bases between them. There are 12 residues in the CDR3. CDR3: CASSGGTDTQYF. The CDR3 DNA reads TGTGCCAGCAGCGGCGGGACAGATACGCAGTATTTT.

V is TRBV9 and J is TRBJ2-4, with 7 bases lining up with TRBD1. The CDR3 is 13 amino acids. With 3 bases clipped from V and 8 bases from J, the junction kept 5 bases outside the gene matches. Germline V gene data show CDR1 as SGDLS and CDR2 as YYNGEE. CDR3 coding DNA: TGTGCCAGCAGCGCGGGACAGACGGACATTCAGTACTTC. Protein product: CASSAGQTDIQYF.

The genes are TRBV4-3 and TRBJ2-3, with 8 bases fitting TRBD2. Germline CDR1 reads LGHNA; CDR2 reads YSLEER. The CDR3 extends over 19 amino acids. V lost 4 bases and J lost 0; bases outside the gene matches: 15. CDR3 coding DNA: TGCGCCAGCAGCCGGTACTTCGGGGGGGATCGTCCTAGCACAGATACGCAGTATTTT. It encodes CASSRYFGGDRPSTDTQYF.

CDR3 sequence reads: CAWSGQGNTEAFF. Here the CDR3 DNA reads TGTGCCTGGAGTGGACAGGGGAACACTGAAGCTTTCTTT. J is TRBJ1-1 and V is TRBV30; 7 nucleotides agree with TRBD1. CDR3 length: 13 residues. After removal of 1 base from V and 1 base from J, the junction contained 0 bases not matched to a gene. Germline CDR1 and CDR2: GTSNPN and SVGIG (reference sequence).

The chain couples TRBV21-1 to TRBJ2-1; the table's D call TRBD1 went unverified against the DNA. TRBV21-1 has pseudogene status. The CDR3 extends over 12 amino acids. The CDR3 bases are TGTGCCAGCAGCAAACTCCAGGGTGAGCAGTTCTTC. It specifies CASSKLQGEQFF.

CDR3: CASRWDTYNSPLHF. CDR3 sequence (DNA): TGTGCCAGCAGGTGGGACACCTATAATTCACCCCTCCACTTT. The J gene is TRBJ1-6, the V gene TRBV6-5; weak D call: TRBD1 (6 bases). The CDR3 runs to 14 residues. Trimming left V 6 bases short and J 2 bases short, with 8 bases between. Germline-derived CDR1 and CDR2 are MNHEY and SVGAGI.

The rearrangement uses TRBV28 and TRBJ1-5; D not certain. The CDR3 is made up of 13 amino acids. The germline gives CDR1 MDHEN, CDR2 SYDVKM. V lost 3 bases to trimming and J lost 4 bases, with 7 bases between them. This chain's CDR3 is CASSLRENQPQHF. DNA of the CDR3: TGTGCCAGCAGTTTGAGGGAAAATCAGCCCCAGCATTTT. Complete variable domain (other parts from reference TRBV28 and TRBJ1-5): DVKVTQSSRYLVKRTGEKVFLECVQDMDHENMFWYRQDPGLGLRLIYFSYDVKMKEKGDIPEGYSVSREKKERFSLILESASTNQTSMYLCASSLRENQPQHFGDGTRLSIL.

The chain has TRBV25-1 and TRBJ2-1, with D perhaps TRBD1 (6 bases). CDR1 MGHDK and CDR2 SYGVNS come from the germline V gene. The CDR3 runs to 14 residues. V shed 5 bases and J shed 4 bases, with 12 bases lying between them. The CDR3 protein is CASSSGETYNEQFF. The CDR3 region has the DNA TGTGCCAGCAGTTCAGGGGAAACATACAATGAGCAGTTCTTC.